The source of this T cell receptor (beta chain) is a study of metastatic and nonmetastatic thyroid tumors (dated by TCRdb to about 2020). Background for the entire study: For patients with malignant and with benign thyroid disease, the researchers compared repertoires between peripheral blood samples and tumor or nodule tissue samples. Results the study describes overall, beyond this receptor: TCR beta diversity was reported as significantly higher in malignant tumors than in benign nodules, in both blood and tumor samples.

No treatment had been received by any patient before thyroid surgery. Using T-cell receptor beta sequencing, the study looked back at clinical samples from patients collected from about 2011 to 2018. CDR1 and CDR2, per the germline V gene, are MRHNA and SNTAGT. Spanning cysteine to phenylalanine, the CDR3 consists of 13 amino acids. CDR3 DNA is the only sequence kept; it has 39 bases, read in frame from the first base. V is cut by 4 bases and J by 3 bases, and the space between the germline ends is 6 bases. The library came from PCR. Instrument used: Illumina HiSeq 4000. The TCR beta-chain CDR3 region of each patient was profiled by high-throughput sequencing. The study's own analysis went as follows. A classifier to discriminate distant-metastatic papillary thyroid cancer patients was built from CDR3 differences across clinicopathological groups. Repertoire diversity was assessed with the Shannon index, and tumor-blood repertoire similarity with the Morisita-Horn index. The public reads were quality trimmed at Q25 with fastp and then assembled into clones with MiXCR by TCRdb, keeping productive beta chains. The V and J calls were determined by TCRdb, not by the authors. This sample gives 34,000 or so clones in total; 15% to 20% of them show up just once. In total, the top ten clones hold under 3.5% of the sample.

This clone appeared many times. Its antigen is unknown. There are no base qualities to consult, and no much larger clone falls within one base. The chain couples TRBV6-4 to TRBJ2-2, and the D gene may be TRBD1, 6 bases matching. The TCR sequence derives from a female donor with papillary thyroid cancer or a benign thyroid nodule (not recorded which). Some clones in this sample may be carry-over from other donors' samples. Sequenced sample: blood. The CDR3 is CASSGTDTGELFF. In nucleotide form, the sequence is TGTGCCAGCAGTGGGACAGACACCGGGGAGCTGTTTTTT.